This entry lists 18 T cell receptor beta chains sequenced from one sample in a study of shared clonotypes between healthy human individuals. CD8 cells regarded as naive lacked CD45RO, were positively chosen for CCR7, and omitted terminally differentiated effector memory CD45RA+ cells. Sequencing used immunoSEQ multiplex PCR; TCRdb keeps in-frame clones, though not all of them. The table includes fewer than 800,000 clones, 90% to 95% detected once. Sequenced: naive CD8+ T cells sorted from blood. The receptors were gathered from a man aged 25 to 45 in good health.

In its sample, this clone was seen once. J is TRBJ2-1 and V is TRBV5-1, with 10 bases matching TRBD2. The J segment lost 2 bases and the V segment lost 0 bases, leaving 8 bases of the junction unmatched. Germline lookup yields CDR1 SGHRS and CDR2 YFSETQ. This CDR3 has 18 residues. As DNA, the CDR3 is TGCGCCAGCAGCTTGGCCGGAGGTCTAGCGGGAGCCTACAATGAGCAGTTCTTC. Its translation: CASSLAGGLAGAYNEQFF.

The gene calls are TRBV29-1 and TRBJ2-5; D unresolved. The CDR3 is 13 residues long. Trimming left V 7 bases short and J 3 bases short, with 15 bases between. Looked up from germline, CDR1 is SQVTM and CDR2 is ANQGSEA. DNA of the CDR3: TGCAGCGCCGACCGTAACCTCGAAGAGACCCAGTACTTC. This gives the protein CSADRNLEETQYF.

The rearrangement uses TRBV10-1 and TRBJ2-1; 11 nucleotides agree with TRBD2. The CDR3 extends over 17 amino acids. CDR1 and CDR2 from the germline V gene are WNHNN and SYGVQD (reference sequence). V gave up 4 bases and J gave up 4 bases; unmatched junction bases: 9. The CDR3 nucleotides are TGCGCCAGCAGTGCAATTTTGACTAGCGGGGAATACAATGAGCAGTTCTTC. Its translation is CASSAILTSGEYNEQFF.

CDR3 bases: TGTGCCAGCAGTGAAGCGCGCCCTCCCGAGGGGGAATTGCAGGGTAGCAATCAGCCCCAGCATTTT. It translates to CASSEARPPEGELQGSNQPQHF. This chain links TRBV2 with TRBJ1-5, with a possible D match to TRBD1 (6 bases). CDR1 is SNHLY and CDR2 is FYNNEI in the germline V gene. This CDR3 spans 22 amino acids. V dropped 0 bases and J dropped 0 bases, with 27 bases sitting between them.

The chain is built from TRBV11-2 and TRBJ2-1; D possibly corresponds to TRBD2 (6 bases). Trimming took off 5 bases at V and 4 bases at J, with 12 bases between the two ends. This CDR3 has 14 amino acids. The germline V gene encodes CDR1 SGHAT and CDR2 FQNNGV. DNA of the CDR3: TGTGCCAGCAGCCCGGAGGACTATTACAATGAGCAGTTCTTC. This translates into CASSPEDYYNEQFF.

CDR3 in amino acids: CASSERTYSSRFF. In DNA form, the CDR3 reads TGCGCCAGCAGTGAGCGGACCTACTCGAGTCGGTTCTTC. The chain couples TRBV10-1 to TRBJ2-1; D gene unclear. The CDR3 is 13 residues long. Trimming left V 2 bases short and J 15 bases short, with 17 bases between. The germline V gene has CDR1 WNHNN and CDR2 SYGVQD (reference sequence).

This rearrangement joins TRBV19 to TRBJ2-4; D is perhaps TRBD2 (6 bases). Per germline, CDR1 LNHDA and CDR2 SQIVND (reference sequence). This CDR3 has 13 amino acids. With 4 bases removed from V and 9 bases from J, the gap between germline ends came to 13 bases. CDR3 DNA sequence: TGTGCCAGTAGTACTAGCGAAGGAGGCATTCAGTACTTC. Protein: CASSTSEGGIQYF.

To note about this clone: Other nucleotide sequences in the sample specify the same CDR3. This rearrangement joins TRBV27 to TRBJ2-1; either TRBD1 or TRBD2 may supply D (5 bases each). This CDR3 spans 16 amino acids. Germline CDR1 MNHEY, CDR2 SMNVEV (reference sequence). Trimming took 0 bases from V and 0 from J, leaving 9 bases between them. The CDR3 protein is CASSLSSGSSYNEQFF. In DNA, the CDR3 is TGTGCCAGCAGTTTATCGTCAGGGAGCTCCTACAATGAGCAGTTCTTC.

This sequence joins TRBV18 and TRBJ2-1; unclear D gene. From germline, CDR1 is KGHSH and CDR2 LQKENI. V lost 0 bases and J 5 bases, leaving 14 bases between the germline ends. The CDR3 is 16 amino acids. This chain's CDR3 is CASSPPYIPIDNEQFF. CDR3 DNA sequence: TGTGCCAGCTCACCACCGTATATCCCCATTGACAATGAGCAGTTCTTC.

The chain couples TRBV7-9 to TRBJ2-6; either TRBD1 or TRBD2 may supply D (5 bases each). This CDR3 has 18 residues. Germline assignment: CDR1 SEHNR and CDR2 FQNEAQ (reference sequence). V was cut by 2 bases and J by 0 bases, with 14 bases left in between. The chain's CDR3 is CASSLLWDDPSGANVLTF. The CDR3, as DNA: TGTGCCAGCAGCTTATTATGGGACGATCCCTCTGGGGCCAACGTCCTGACTTTC.

The genes are TRBV6-6 and TRBJ2-7; D not resolved. V dropped 10 bases and J dropped 1 base, with 14 bases sitting between them. Germline CDR1 is MNHNY and CDR2 is SVGAGI (reference sequence). The CDR3 has 13 residues. CDR3 nucleotides: TGTGCCAATTCGGTAGGGTGGTCCTACGAGCAGTACTTC. Residues: CANSVGWSYEQYF.

This clone was observed a few times. The gene calls are TRBV19 and TRBJ2-7, with D perhaps matching TRBD2 (5 bases). The V gene lost 3 bases and the J gene lost 4 bases, with 13 bases spanning the gap. This CDR3 has 14 residues. The V gene's germline CDR1 is LNHDA and CDR2 SQIVND (reference sequence). The DNA of the CDR3 is TGTGCCAGTAGTATCAGCGGAGGTGAATACGAGCAGTACTTC. Its translation: CASSISGGEYEQYF. Full variable domain (outside the CDR3, taken from reference TRBV19 and TRBJ2-7): DGGITQSPKYLFRKEGQNVTLSCEQNLNHDAMYWYRQDPGQGLRLIYYSQIVNDFQKGDIAEGYSVSREKKESFPLTVTSAQKNPTAFYLCASSISGGEYEQYFGPGTRLTVT.

V is TRBV19 and J is TRBJ2-7, with unresolved D. Germline loops: CDR1 LNHDA, CDR2 SQIVND (reference sequence). This CDR3 spans 16 amino acids. V was pared by 2 bases and J by 0 bases, with 14 bases between. The CDR3 DNA reads as TGTGCCAGTAGTATAAGCTGGCAGCTGAACTCCTACGAGCAGTACTTC. This sequence encodes CASSISWQLNSYEQYF. The full variable domain, its missing parts supplied by reference TRBV19 and TRBJ2-7, is DGGITQSPKYLFRKEGQNVTLSCEQNLNHDAMYWYRQDPGQGLRLIYYSQIVNDFQKGDIAEGYSVSREKKESFPLTVTSAQKNPTAFYLCASSISWQLNSYEQYFGPGTRLTVT.

The rearrangement joins TRBV15 to TRBJ2-1; TRBD2 matches at 7 bases. V gave up 1 base and J gave up 9 bases; unmatched junction bases: 6. The CDR3 spans 14 residues. CDR1 is LNHNV, CDR2 YYDKDF, per germline (reference sequence). In DNA, the CDR3 is TGTGCCACCAGCAGAGCGGCGGGAGCTGTTGAGCAGTTCTTC. Amino acid sequence: CATSRAAGAVEQFF.

This clone turned up a few times. The chain couples TRBV19 to TRBJ1-5, with a possible D match to TRBD1 (6 bases). V lost 1 base and J lost 11, with 15 bases in between. The CDR3 loop spans 14 amino acids. Germline CDR1 reads LNHDA; CDR2 reads SQIVND (reference sequence). CDR3 amino acids: CASSIGNFAGAQHF. DNA of the CDR3: TGTGCCAGTAGTATAGGGAATTTCGCAGGGGCCCAGCATTTT.

The chain joins TRBV2 to TRBJ2-1; 12 bases agree with TRBD2. Per germline, CDR1 SNHLY and CDR2 FYNNEI. This CDR3 contains 16 residues. The V and J ends lost 6 bases and 4 bases, in that order; junction bases with no gene match: 7. The CDR3 sequence: CASRARGLAGYNEQFF. CDR3 coding DNA: TGTGCCAGCAGAGCTCGAGGACTAGCGGGATACAATGAGCAGTTCTTC.

J is TRBJ2-3 and V is TRBV9; TRBD2 aligns across 7 bases. Germline-derived CDR1 and CDR2 are SGDLS and YYNGEE. The length of the CDR3 is 13 residues. V lost 0 bases to trimming and J lost 8 bases; unmatched junction nucleotides: 3. The CDR3 loop is CASSVAGEGTQYF. CDR3 nucleotide sequence: TGTGCCAGCAGCGTAGCCGGGGAGGGTACGCAGTATTTT.

The V gene is TRBV5-1, the J gene TRBJ2-1; 7 bases map to TRBD2. V gave up 3 bases and J gave up 8 bases; unmatched junction bases: 5. This CDR3 has 13 residues. Looked up from germline, CDR1 is SGHRS and CDR2 is YFSETQ. The CDR3 here is CASSWGRVDEQFF. The CDR3 nucleotides are TGCGCCAGCAGCTGGGGGAGGGTCGATGAGCAGTTCTTC. Supplemented by reference TRBV5-1 and TRBJ2-1, the full variable domain reads KAGVTQTPRYLIKTRGQQVTLSCSPISGHRSVSWYQQTPGQGLQFLFEYFSETQRNKGNFPGRFSGRQFSNSRSEMNVSTLELGDSALYLCASSWGRVDEQFFGPGTRLTVL.